The rows below give T cell receptor beta chains drawn from one sample of a study of T cell repertoires in cytomegalovirus infection. In TCRdb, the reads were re-called with MiXCR into one record per CDR3 protein. This sample has 200,000 to 300,000 distinct CDR3 sequences, with approximately 10% found just once. Sequencing was done on a sample of PBMCs. These receptors were collected from a human donor in good health (CMV status not recorded). Some clones in this sample may be carry-over from other donors' samples. Both conserved end residues are part of each CDR3. D genes are given only for firm matches. Rows may omit the clone size; those that give it use once, few, many or a size class.

clone_size | j_call | d_call | v_call | cdr3_length | cdr3_aa | cdr3_nt
many | TRBJ1-1 | TRBD1 | TRBV6-1 | 14 | CASSDRQGMDRAFF | TGTGCCAGCAGTGACCGACAGGGGATGGATCGGGCTTTCTTT
- | TRBJ1-6 | - | TRBV20-1 | 12 | CSARDQASPLHF | TGCAGTGCTAGAGATCAAGCTTCACCCCTCCACTTT
many | TRBJ2-7 | TRBD1 | TRBV6-1 | 11 | CVWTGDYEQYF | TGTGTCTGGACAGGCGACTACGAGCAGTACTTC
few | TRBJ1-5 | - | TRBV4-3 | 14 | CASSQAVSPQPQHF | TGCGCCAGCAGCCAAGCTGTGAGTCCCCAGCCCCAGCATTTT
- | TRBJ1-1 | - | TRBV14 | 16 | CASSLLMTALNTEAFF | TGTGCCAGCAGCCTCTTGATGACGGCGTTGAACACTGAAGCTTTCTTT
many | TRBJ2-2 | - | TRBV7-8 | 15 | CASSFGGANTGELFF | TGTGCCAGCAGCTTCGGCGGAGCGAACACCGGGGAGCTGTTTTTT
- | TRBJ1-2 | TRBD1 | TRBV12-3/TRBV12-4 | 15 | CASSFRARGAYGYTF | TGTGCCAGCAGTTTCCGGGCCAGGGGGGCCTATGGCTACACCTTC
- | TRBJ2-1 | TRBD1 | TRBV29-1 | 15 | CSASIAGGYYNEQFF | TGCAGCGCCTCGATAGCAGGGGGCTACTACAATGAGCAGTTCTTC
many | TRBJ2-1 | TRBD1 | TRBV7-2 | 15 | CASSPRGDRAAEQFF | TGTGCCAGCAGCCCCCGAGGTGACAGGGCGGCTGAGCAGTTCTTC
many | TRBJ2-1 | TRBD2 | TRBV19 | 14 | CASSILAGFHEQFF | TGTGCCAGTAGTATTCTAGCGGGATTCCATGAGCAGTTCTTC
- | TRBJ1-4 | - | TRBV19 | 19 | CASSIYHPQGIRPNEKLFF | TGTGCCAGTAGTATTTACCATCCCCAGGGTATTCGGCCTAATGAAAAACTGTTTTTT
- | TRBJ2-1 | - | TRBV20-1 | 16 | CSARDQRDVAYNEQFF | TGCAGTGCTAGAGATCAAAGGGATGTAGCCTACAATGAGCAGTTCTTC
many | TRBJ1-1 | - | TRBV7-2 | 13 | CASSLRRSTEAFF | TGTGCCAGCAGCTTGCGGCGTTCTACTGAAGCTTTCTTT
many | TRBJ2-5 | TRBD2 | TRBV7-2 | 19 | CASRLNGTSLTKYQETQYF | TGTGCCAGCAGACTAAACGGGACTAGCCTAACAAAATACCAAGAGACCCAGTACTTC
few | TRBJ2-7 | TRBD2 | TRBV18 | 17 | CASSPSSGGVSSYEQYF | TGTGCCAGCTCACCGTCAAGCGGGGGCGTCAGCTCCTACGAGCAGTACTTC
many | TRBJ2-5 | TRBD1 | TRBV7-6 | 15 | CASSFGQGPLETQYF | TGTGCCAGCAGCTTTGGACAGGGTCCGTTAGAGACCCAGTACTTC
- | TRBJ2-7 | TRBD1 | TRBV19 | 14 | CASSIAGTGYEQYF | TGTGCCAGTAGTATTGCCGGGACAGGGTACGAGCAGTACTTC
- | TRBJ1-4 | - | TRBV15 | 13 | CATSRIDNEKLFF | TGTGCCACCAGCCGAATAGATAATGAAAAACTGTTTTTT
few | TRBJ2-5 | - | TRBV30 | 13 | CAWSAAFQETQYF | TGTGCCTGGAGTGCGGCCTTCCAAGAGACCCAGTACTTC
many | TRBJ1-1 | - | TRBV7-2 | 20 | CASSFGGLDPRTSRNTEAFF | TGTGCCAGCAGCTTTGGGGGGTTAGATCCCAGAACTTCCAGGAACACTGAAGCTTTCTTT
many | TRBJ1-1 | - | TRBV7-2 | 15 | CASSWWGDANTEAFF | TGTGCCAGCAGCTGGTGGGGGGATGCGAACACTGAAGCTTTCTTT
- | TRBJ1-6 | TRBD1 | TRBV18 | 19 | CASSSTGTGGSSYNSPLHF | TGTGCCAGCTCATCCACCGGGACAGGGGGCTCCTCCTATAATTCACCCCTCCACTTT
many | TRBJ2-3 | - | TRBV7-2 | 11 | CASSFVDTQYF | TGTGCCAGCAGCTTTGTAGATACGCAGTATTTT
many | TRBJ2-5 | - | TRBV6-2/TRBV6-3 | 13 | CASKRVDQETQYF | TGTGCCAGCAAACGAGTGGACCAAGAGACCCAGTACTTC
once | TRBJ2-6 | - | TRBV14 | 15 | CASSQGVKGGKVLTF | TGTGCCAGCAGCCAAGGGGTGAAAGGGGGTAAGGTCCTGACTTTC
many | TRBJ1-3 | - | TRBV27 | 14 | CASRPTGSGNTIYF | TGTGCCAGCAGACCTACAGGGTCCGGAAACACCATATATTTT
- | TRBJ2-5 | TRBD2 | TRBV28 | 14 | CASSVLAEKETQYF | TGTGCCAGCAGTGTACTAGCGGAAAAAGAGACCCAGTACTTC
few | TRBJ1-1 | - | TRBV10-3 | 15 | CAISETGIGGNEAFF | TGTGCCATCAGTGAGACAGGGATTGGTGGGAATGAAGCTTTCTTT
few | TRBJ2-5 | - | TRBV5-1 | 14 | CASSLVTAGETQYF | TGCGCCAGCAGCTTGGTGACTGCCGGCGAGACCCAGTACTTC
- | TRBJ1-1 | - | TRBV19 | 14 | CASSMWSGPTEAFF | TGTGCCAGTAGTATGTGGTCCGGGCCCACTGAAGCTTTCTTT
many | TRBJ1-5 | - | TRBV12-3/TRBV12-4 | 14 | CASSSSGGNQPQHF | TGTGCCAGCAGTTCATCAGGGGGCAATCAGCCCCAGCATTTT
many | TRBJ1-5 | - | TRBV19 | 13 | CASTFERGQPQHF | TGTGCCAGTACCTTCGAGAGGGGTCAGCCCCAGCATTTT
few | TRBJ2-5 | - | TRBV12-3/TRBV12-4 | 14 | CASSFRATQETQYF | TGTGCCAGCAGTTTTAGGGCGACCCAAGAGACCCAGTACTTC
many | TRBJ1-1 | TRBD1 | TRBV5-1 | 13 | CASKEGASTEAFF | TGCGCCAGCAAGGAGGGGGCGAGCACTGAAGCTTTCTTT
- | TRBJ2-7 | TRBD1 | TRBV19 | 14 | CASSIRDRGYEQYF | TGTGCCAGTAGTATAAGGGACAGGGGCTACGAGCAGTACTTC
many | TRBJ2-1 | TRBD2 | TRBV19 | 13 | CASSGALAHEQFF | TGTGCCAGTAGTGGAGCACTAGCGCATGAGCAGTTCTTC
many | TRBJ2-3 | - | TRBV28 | 16 | CASSVAGSRGTDTQYF | TGTGCCAGCAGTGTGGCTGGGTCGAGGGGGACGGATACGCAGTATTTT
many | TRBJ1-5 | TRBD1 | TRBV6-2/TRBV6-3 | 16 | CASSKTGANSNQPQHF | TGTGCCAGCAGCAAAACAGGGGCCAATAGCAATCAGCCCCAGCATTTT
many | TRBJ2-5 | TRBD2 | TRBV19 | 14 | CASRKREAGETQYF | TGTGCCAGTAGGAAGCGGGAGGCTGGAGAGACCCAGTACTTC
many | TRBJ2-3 | - | TRBV7-2 | 12 | CASSYNRGGQYF | TGTGCCAGCAGCTATAATAGGGGGGGGCAGTATTTT
many | TRBJ1-2 | TRBD1 | TRBV7-2 | 16 | CASSPNRPGTGEGYTF | TGTGCCAGCAGCCCCAACCGTCCCGGGACAGGGGAAGGCTACACCTTC
many | TRBJ1-6 | - | TRBV7-2 | 13 | CASSANMASPLHF | TGTGCCAGCAGCGCCAACATGGCTTCACCCCTCCACTTT
few | TRBJ1-2 | - | TRBV3-1 | 14 | CASSRKQGPLGYTF | TGTGCCAGCAGCCGAAAACAGGGCCCACTTGGCTACACCTTC
many | TRBJ2-5 | TRBD1 | TRBV7-2 | 16 | CASSPGTGGAGETQYF | TGTGCCAGCAGCCCCGGGACAGGGGGCGCGGGGGAGACCCAGTACTTC
many | TRBJ2-7 | TRBD2 | TRBV4-1 | 15 | CASSQGLAGNYEQYF | TGCGCCAGCAGCCAAGGACTAGCGGGGAACTACGAGCAGTACTTC
- | TRBJ1-1 | - | TRBV7-6 | 13 | CASSFSRTTEAFF | TGTGCCAGCAGCTTCAGTAGAACCACTGAAGCTTTCTTT
many | TRBJ1-6 | - | TRBV25-1 | 13 | CASSELGGSPLHF | TGTGCCAGCAGTGAACTCGGGGGATCACCCCTCCACTTT
few | TRBJ2-2 | - | TRBV20-1 | 14 | CSARVAGNTGELFF | TGCAGTGCTAGAGTCGCAGGCAACACCGGGGAGCTGTTTTTT
many | TRBJ1-2 | - | TRBV19 | 13 | CASSMRTNYGYTF | TGTGCCAGTAGTATGAGGACCAACTATGGCTACACCTTC
many | TRBJ1-2 | - | TRBV19 | 14 | CASSTTAQNYGYTF | TGTGCCAGTAGTACGACGGCGCAGAACTATGGCTACACCTTC
few | TRBJ1-5 | TRBD1 | TRBV30 | 15 | CAWAYRTGNGQPQHF | TGTGCCTGGGCGTACCGGACAGGGAATGGACAGCCCCAGCATTTT
many | TRBJ1-2 | TRBD1 | TRBV25-1 | 17 | CASPATRTGQGDYGYTF | TGTGCCAGCCCTGCGACCCGTACGGGACAGGGTGACTATGGCTACACCTTC
many | TRBJ2-2 | - | TRBV7-2 | 13 | CASSFKGSGELFF | TGTGCCAGCAGCTTCAAAGGGTCCGGGGAGCTGTTTTTT
few | TRBJ2-5 | - | TRBV11-2 | 18 | CASSPRGRDNRDTETQYF | TGTGCCAGCAGCCCAAGGGGACGGGACAACCGAGACACGGAGACCCAGTACTTC
once | TRBJ2-7 | - | TRBV20-1 | 14 | CSARDAGGGNEQYF | TGCAGTGCTAGAGATGCAGGGGGAGGTAACGAGCAGTACTTC
many | TRBJ1-1 | - | TRBV29-1 | 14 | CSVERGVGYTEAFF | TGCAGCGTTGAAAGAGGGGTCGGGTACACTGAAGCTTTCTTT
many | TRBJ2-1 | - | TRBV7-8 | 16 | CASSLAPDSIYNEQFF | TGTGCCAGCAGCTTAGCCCCGGACTCCATATACAATGAGCAGTTCTTC
many | TRBJ1-5 | TRBD1 | TRBV28 | 16 | CASKPPQGGRVQPQHF | TGTGCCAGCAAACCACCGCAGGGGGGGCGAGTTCAGCCCCAGCATTTT
many | TRBJ1-4 | - | TRBV7-4 | 17 | CASSPDLEESTNEKLFF | TGTGCCAGCAGCCCTGACCTGGAGGAATCAACTAATGAAAAACTGTTTTTT
many | TRBJ2-1 | TRBD2 | TRBV6-5 | 19 | CASSYWGLAGDGSYNEQFF | TGTGCCAGCAGTTACTGGGGACTAGCGGGAGATGGGTCCTACAATGAGCAGTTCTTC